The entry below describes one T cell receptor beta chain. Its antigen is as yet unknown. These data belong to a study of identifying expanded T cells in peripheral blood. During the collection period, no donor immune events like infections were recorded. The CDR3 length is 13 residues. Trimming stripped 5 bases from V and 5 bases from J, with 11 bases between. CDR1 is MGHDK, CDR2 SYGVNS, per germline. Measured with immunoSEQ multiplex PCR; TCRdb has only the in-frame clones, and not every one. This table has 75,000 to 95,000 clones, approximately 90% appearing once. Study observations and caveats: Differentially abundant clones: about 1.3 between replicates, around 16 at approximately 14 days, roughly 18 at four.

The chain is built from TRBV25-1 and TRBJ2-3, with a tentative D call TRBD2 (5 bases). Sequenced: blood. The receptor's source is a person between 18 and 69 years old in good health. The CDR3 nucleotides read TGTGCCAGCAGTACCTCCGGGAAAGATACGCAGTATTTT. This translates into CASSTSGKDTQYF.